A single sample gave rise to the 15 T cell receptor beta chains below, sequenced in a study of lymphopenia after photon versus proton radiotherapy. The assay was immunoSEQ multiplex PCR, and TCRdb's table has in-frame clones only and misses some. Found here are more than 25,000 clones, around 90% of them singletons; the top ten hold 50%. Sequenced material: peripheral blood, taken from a patient treated with proton-based radiotherapy. These receptor sequences come from an older woman with cholangiocarcinoma. Some clones in this sample may be carry-over from other donors' samples.

V is TRBV7-6 and J is TRBJ1-2; D gene uncertain. V gave up 0 bases and J gave up 0 bases, with 11 bases separating them. Germline V gene lookup returns CDR1 SGHVS and CDR2 FNYEAQ. This CDR3 comprises 16 residues. The CDR3 spells CASSLAPGSPNYGYTF. In nucleotides, the CDR3 is TGTGCCAGCAGCTTAGCGCCGGGAAGTCCTAACTATGGCTACACCTTC.

The V call is TRBV29-1, the J call TRBJ2-6; D remains unclear. Per the germline V gene, CDR1 is SQVTM and CDR2 is ANQGSEA. Trimming removed 4 bases from V and 1 base from J, with 5 bases in between. This CDR3 has 13 amino acids. The CDR3 loop is CSVAWSGANVLTF. Here the CDR3 DNA reads TGCAGCGTTGCATGGTCTGGGGCCAACGTCCTGACTTTC.

The V and J genes are TRBV19 and TRBJ1-5; TRBD1 might be the D (5 bases). Looked up from germline, CDR1 is LNHDA and CDR2 is SQIVND (reference sequence). Trimming pared 4 bases from V and 4 bases from J, leaving 11 bases between. The CDR3 runs to 14 residues. The DNA for the CDR3 is TGTGCCAGTAGTACCACAGGAATTAATCAGCCCCAGCATTTT. Residues: CASSTTGINQPQHF.

The chain combines TRBV9 with TRBJ2-3, with 7 nucleotides matching TRBD2. The CDR3 is 14 residues long. The germline V gene has CDR1 SGDLS and CDR2 YYNGEE. The trim removed 6 bases at V and 0 bases at J, leaving 4 bases unmatched. CDR3 in DNA: TGTGCCAGCACCCCGGGGGGAAGCACAGATACGCAGTATTTT. Translation gives CASTPGGSTDTQYF.

The chain carries TRBV30 and TRBJ1-1, with D tentatively TRBD1 (6 bases). CDR1 is GTSNPN and CDR2 is SVGIG in the germline V gene (reference sequence). The CDR3 sequence is 13 residues long. V was pared by 2 bases and J by 10 bases, with 17 bases between. CDR3 nucleotides: TGTGCCTGGAGTAGAACAGGGTTTTTGGGAGCTTTCTTT. Protein product: CAWSRTGFLGAFF.

The chain uses TRBV6-1 and TRBJ2-7; tentatively, D is TRBD2 (6 bases). Trimming left V 8 bases short and J 0 bases short, with 14 bases between. The CDR3 is made up of 14 amino acids. Germline V gene data show CDR1 as MNHNS and CDR2 as SASEGT. CDR3 DNA: TGTGCCAGCCTCCGGGACTTCAGCTCCTACGAGCAGTACTTC. Its translation: CASLRDFSSYEQYF.

The J gene is TRBJ1-1, the V gene TRBV9, with 7 nucleotides matching TRBD1. Germline CDR1 is SGDLS and CDR2 is YYNGEE. The CDR3 length is 15 residues. The V and J ends lost 3 bases and 4 bases, in that order; junction bases with no gene match: 9. Here the CDR3 reads CASSALSGGVTEAFF. As DNA, the CDR3 is TGTGCCAGCAGCGCGTTGTCAGGGGGAGTCACTGAAGCTTTCTTT.

The V and J genes are TRBV30 and TRBJ1-5, with TRBD1 matching over 7 bases. Germline CDR1 GTSNPN, CDR2 SVGIG (reference sequence). This CDR3 is 13 amino acids long. After removal of 3 bases from V and 6 bases from J, the junction contained 5 bases not matched to a gene. CDR3 sequence (DNA): TGTGCCTGGAGGGGGGGACAGTCTCAGCCCCAGCATTTT. This sequence encodes CAWRGGQSQPQHF. The entire variable domain, with the rest obtained from reference TRBV30 and TRBJ1-5, is as follows: SQTIHQWPATLVQPVGSPLSLECTVEGTSNPNLYWYRQAAGRGLQLLFYSVGIGQISSEVPQNLSASRPQDRQFILSSKKLLLSDSGFYLCAWRGGQSQPQHFGDGTRLSIL.

This clone was detected only once. V is TRBV2 and J is TRBJ1-5; 8 nucleotides agree with TRBD1. Germline V gene lookup returns CDR1 SNHLY and CDR2 FYNNEI. V dropped 7 bases and J dropped 15; count of bases not matched to a gene: 14. The CDR3 sequence is 13 residues long. The CDR3 nucleotides read TGTGCCAGCAATGGACAGGGTGTATCGGGCTGGCATTTT. The encoded protein is CASNGQGVSGWHF. The whole variable domain, remainder taken from reference TRBV2 and TRBJ1-5, is EPEVTQTPSHQVTQMGQEVILRCVPISNHLYFYWYRQILGQKVEFLVSFYNNEISEKSEIFDDQFSVERPDGSNFTLKIRSTKLEDSAMYFCASNGQGVSGWHFGDGTRLSIL.

The rearrangement joins TRBV5-1 to TRBJ2-7; TRBD1 matches 8 bases. Trimming removed 1 base from V and 3 bases from J; junction bases left unmatched: 3. There are 14 residues in the CDR3. CDR1 and CDR2 (germline): SGHRS, YFSETQ. CDR3 nucleotide sequence: TGCGCCAGCAGCTTGCAGGACAGGGTCTACGAGCAGTACTTC. Protein sequence: CASSLQDRVYEQYF.

J is TRBJ2-7 and V is TRBV7-9, with D hard to call. The CDR3 loop spans 11 amino acids. V was shortened by 4 bases and J by 8 bases, with 9 bases between the two germline ends. The V gene's germline CDR1 is SEHNR and CDR2 FQNEAQ (reference sequence). CDR3 sequence: CASSSRHQQYF. The CDR3 bases are TGTGCCAGCAGCTCACGCCACCAGCAGTACTTC.

This chain joins TRBV5-8 and TRBJ2-2; D not resolved. This CDR3 spans 17 amino acids. The germline V gene encodes CDR1 SGHTS and CDR2 YDEGEE. The V gene lost 4 bases and the J gene lost 4 bases, with 20 bases spanning the gap. The CDR3 DNA reads TGTGCCAGCAGCGGAGCCCTGAGTAGTCTTGGCACCGGGGAGCTGTTTTTT. Its translation is CASSGALSSLGTGELFF.

This chain joins TRBV7-2 and TRBJ1-5; 7 bases map to TRBD1. With 0 bases clipped from V and 7 bases from J, the junction kept 9 bases outside the gene matches. Germline-derived CDR1 and CDR2 are SGHTA and FQGNSA. This CDR3 contains 16 residues. CDR3 in amino acids: CASSLAAEGARQPQHF. The CDR3 coding sequence is TGTGCCAGCAGCTTAGCGGCGGAGGGGGCGAGGCAGCCCCAGCATTTT.

V and J are TRBV18 and TRBJ2-2; D is undetermined. The germline CDR1 and CDR2 sequences are KGHSH and LQKENI. Trimming left V 2 bases short and J 1 base short, with 8 bases between. This CDR3 has 15 amino acids. Here the CDR3 reads CASSPMAGNTGELFF. In DNA form, the CDR3 reads TGTGCCAGCTCACCAATGGCAGGGAACACCGGGGAGCTGTTTTTT.

This rearrangement joins TRBV7-9 to TRBJ1-2; 9 bases align to TRBD1. V dropped 7 bases and J dropped 4; count of bases not matched to a gene: 19. The CDR3 contains 18 residues. Germline CDR1 and CDR2: SEHNR and FQNEAQ (reference sequence). CDR3 sequence reads: CASTLRGWTGARTYGYTF. CDR3 coding DNA: TGTGCCAGCACCCTAAGGGGCTGGACAGGGGCGCGTACCTATGGCTACACCTTC.